The present entry profiles one T cell receptor beta chain with its context. Sequencing used immunoSEQ multiplex PCR; TCRdb keeps in-frame clones, though not all of them. The table has some 220,000 clones, 65% to 90% seen once; the top ten hold approximately 5.1%. This entry comes from a study of blood T cell repertoires in COVID-19. Germline CDR1 reads SEHNR; CDR2 reads FQNEAQ (reference sequence). Trimming took 5 bases from V and 2 from J; bases not matched to a gene: 3. The CDR3 length is 16 residues. This sequence originates from a man between 50 and 59 years old with COVID-19, enrolled during active disease. V gene TRBV7-9 combines with J gene TRBJ2-7; 16 positions match TRBD2. Sequencing input: peripheral blood. Here the CDR3 reads CASSTGTSGGAYEQYF. As DNA, the CDR3 is TGTGCCAGCAGCACCGGGACTAGCGGGGGGGCCTACGAGCAGTACTTC.